The T cell receptor beta chain described here comes from a study of T cell repertoires in cytomegalovirus infection. Study-level information: Researchers turned to recently identified HLA-C-restricted CMV epitopes as well as well-studied HLA-B-restricted ones.

CDR3 size: 18 residues. Germline V gene sequence: CDR1 LGHNA, CDR2 YSLEER. V was clipped by 0 bases and J by 8 bases; unmatched bases: 11. TCRdb itself ran the reads through MiXCR, one entry per CDR3 protein. The data show roughly 920,000 distinct CDR3 sequences, with roughly 30% seen just once and more than 13% held by the top ten. Of note for this clonotype: What it recognizes is unknown.

Material: cultured CD8+ T cells from PBMCs, obtained from culture after CMV antigen stimulation. The receptor comes from a human donor in good health (CMV status not recorded). Some clones in this sample may be carry-over from other donors' samples. This chain links TRBV4-3 with TRBJ1-6, with 9 bases aligning to TRBD1. The CDR3 reads CASSQDLSDRGYDSPLHF. The CDR3 DNA is TGCGCCAGCAGCCAAGATCTCTCGGACAGGGGATATGATTCACCCCTCCACTTT.